These T cell receptor beta chains were read from a single sample in a study of T cell responses to AZD1222 COVID-19 vaccine. Profiled with immunoSEQ multiplex PCR; TCRdb holds only in-frame clones, not every one. Of some 100,000 clones listed, 75% to 90% are singletons. This specimen was peripheral blood, taken 28 days after the second AZD1222 dose. The receptors shown here come from an adult who received the AZD1222 COVID-19 vaccine. CDR3s include the opening cysteine and the closing phenylalanine or tryptophan. A D gene is named only where the DNA matches it firmly. Clone sizes are given selectively: once, few, many, or a class where the clone is expanded.

V	J	size	D	CDR3	DNA
TRBV5-4	TRBJ1-3	once	TRBD1	CASSEGQGGYSGNTIYF	TGTGCCAGCAGCGAGGGACAGGGAGGTTACTCTGGAAACACCATATATTTT
TRBV18	TRBJ2-1	NA	NA	CASSFGTYNEQFF	TGTGCCAGCTCATTTGGGACGTACAATGAGCAGTTCTTC
TRBV5-1	TRBJ1-4	few	NA	CASSLEGKGNEKLFF	TGCGCCAGCAGCTTGGAAGGGAAGGGTAATGAAAAACTGTTTTTT
TRBV6-5	TRBJ2-7	NA	TRBD2	CASRPGLAESYEQYF	TGTGCCAGCAGACCTGGACTAGCGGAGTCCTACGAGCAGTACTTC
TRBV5-8	TRBJ1-1	NA	NA	CASSLADPSAPEAFF	TGTGCCAGCAGCTTGGCTGACCCGTCAGCACCTGAAGCTTTCTTT
TRBV5-5	TRBJ2-5	NA	NA	CASSLSTAGTQETQYF	TGTGCCAGCAGCTTGAGCACAGCGGGTACACAAGAGACCCAGTACTTC
TRBV7-9	TRBJ2-3	NA	NA	CASSSPWTGDTDTQYF	TGTGCCAGCAGCTCCCCCTGGACGGGGGATACAGATACGCAGTATTTT
TRBV7-2	TRBJ2-3	NA	NA	CASSLVWGGADTQYF	TGTGCCAGCAGCTTAGTCTGGGGGGGCGCAGATACGCAGTATTTT
TRBV5-1	TRBJ2-5	NA	NA	CASSFSGLQETQYF	TGCGCCAGCAGCTTTTCAGGGCTGCAAGAGACCCAGTACTTC
TRBV5-1	TRBJ1-4	once	TRBD1	CASSSTGLNEKLFF	TGCGCCAGCAGCTCGACAGGGTTGAATGAAAAACTGTTTTTT
TRBV25-1	TRBJ1-5	NA	TRBD1	CASSATDRDNQPQHF	TGTGCCAGCAGTGCCACCGACAGGGACAATCAGCCCCAGCATTTT